A selection of T cell receptor beta chains follows, all from one sample in a study of cytomegalovirus exposure and HLA in healthy donors. Profiling relied on immunoSEQ multiplex PCR, and the TCRdb table lists in-frame clones only, not all of them. The repertoire holds 100,000 to 150,000 clones, with over 9.5% as singletons. The sequenced sample was PBMCs. These receptor sequences come from a woman between 18 and 30 years old in good health and CMV-seropositive. Both conserved end residues are part of each CDR3. The order of the fields is clone size, V gene, J gene, D gene, CDR3 DNA, CDR3 protein. A D gene is named only where the DNA matches it firmly. Where a row states a size, it is once, few, many or the class of an expanded clone; other rows omit it.

clone size: -
V gene: TRBV15
J gene: TRBJ2-3
D gene: -
CDR3 DNA: TGTGCCACCAGCAGAGATCGGGGGAGCTCTAGCACAGATACGCAGTATTTT
CDR3 protein: CATSRDRGSSSTDTQYF

clone size: few
V gene: TRBV19
J gene: TRBJ2-3
D gene: TRBD1
CDR3 DNA: TGTGCCAGTAGTTCCCCCGGGACAGCTAGCACAGATACGCAGTATTTT
CDR3 protein: CASSSPGTASTDTQYF

clone size: -
V gene: TRBV15
J gene: TRBJ1-6
D gene: -
CDR3 DNA: TGTGCCACCAGCAGAGCAGGGGATTCACCCCTCCACTTT
CDR3 protein: CATSRAGDSPLHF

clone size: few
V gene: TRBV19
J gene: TRBJ2-1
D gene: -
CDR3 DNA: TGTGCCAGTAGTACGTCCGGGTGGGATGAGCAGTTCTTC
CDR3 protein: CASSTSGWDEQFF

clone size: few
V gene: TRBV7-6
J gene: TRBJ2-7
D gene: TRBD1
CDR3 DNA: TGTGCCAGCAGCGCAAACAGGGGGACCTCCTACGAGCAGTACTTC
CDR3 protein: CASSANRGTSYEQYF

clone size: once
V gene: TRBV7-9
J gene: TRBJ2-1
D gene: -
CDR3 DNA: TGTGCCAGCAGCCGAACAGGGATGGAGCAGTTCTTC
CDR3 protein: CASSRTGMEQFF

clone size: -
V gene: TRBV5-1
J gene: TRBJ1-4
D gene: -
CDR3 DNA: TGCGCCAGCAGCTTGCAGGGTGTGAGTGAAAAACTGTTTTTT
CDR3 protein: CASSLQGVSEKLFF

clone size: -
V gene: TRBV5-6
J gene: TRBJ1-1
D gene: TRBD1
CDR3 DNA: TGTGCCAGCAGGGACAGGCTGAACACTGAAGCTTTCTTT
CDR3 protein: CASRDRLNTEAFF

clone size: -
V gene: TRBV5-1
J gene: TRBJ1-4
D gene: TRBD1
CDR3 DNA: TGCGCCAGCAGCGCTACAGGGGAATCTAATGAAAAACTGTTTTTT
CDR3 protein: CASSATGESNEKLFF

clone size: -
V gene: TRBV21-1
J gene: TRBJ1-5
D gene: -
CDR3 DNA: TGTGCCAGCAGCAAATGTCGGTCTGGGGGGAACGGAAATCAGCCCCAGCATTTT
CDR3 protein: CASSKCRSGGNGNQPQHF

clone size: few
V gene: TRBV30
J gene: TRBJ2-7
D gene: -
CDR3 DNA: TGTGCCTGGGCGCCACTAGGGAGCTCCTACGAGCAGTACTTC
CDR3 protein: CAWAPLGSSYEQYF

clone size: few
V gene: TRBV2
J gene: TRBJ1-4
D gene: -
CDR3 DNA: TGTGCCAGCTCTTGGGCAGCCGAGAATGAAAAACTGTTTTTT
CDR3 protein: CASSWAAENEKLFF

clone size: few
V gene: TRBV10-1
J gene: TRBJ2-7
D gene: TRBD1
CDR3 DNA: TGCGCCAGCAGTCAGACAGGGTCCGAGCAGTACTTC
CDR3 protein: CASSQTGSEQYF

clone size: few
V gene: TRBV29-1
J gene: TRBJ1-1
D gene: -
CDR3 DNA: TGCAGCGTTAGTCGAGTGCTGGACACTGAAGCTTTCTTT
CDR3 protein: CSVSRVLDTEAFF

clone size: few
V gene: TRBV5-4
J gene: TRBJ2-1
D gene: TRBD2
CDR3 DNA: TGTGCCAGCAACTTGGGTGGGCCCGGGGGGAGTGAGCAGTTCTTC
CDR3 protein: CASNLGGPGGSEQFF

clone size: -
V gene: TRBV6-5
J gene: TRBJ2-2
D gene: -
CDR3 DNA: TGTGCCAGCAGCCTATGGTCCGGGGAGCTGTTTTTT
CDR3 protein: CASSLWSGELFF

clone size: few
V gene: TRBV11-2
J gene: TRBJ2-3
D gene: -
CDR3 DNA: TGTGCCAGCAGCTCACGGGAGCCAGATACGCAGTATTTT
CDR3 protein: CASSSREPDTQYF

clone size: -
V gene: TRBV7-9
J gene: TRBJ2-1
D gene: -
CDR3 DNA: TGTGCCAGCAGCTTAGCGAGGTCTGAGCAGTTCTTC
CDR3 protein: CASSLARSEQFF

clone size: few
V gene: TRBV9
J gene: TRBJ2-7
D gene: TRBD1
CDR3 DNA: TGTGCCAGCAGCCCCAACCCCGGGACAGGCTACGAGCAGTACTTC
CDR3 protein: CASSPNPGTGYEQYF

clone size: few
V gene: TRBV19
J gene: TRBJ1-3
D gene: -
CDR3 DNA: TGTGCCAGTAGTACTACCCGGACAGTTAGAACTGGAAACACCATATATTTT
CDR3 protein: CASSTTRTVRTGNTIYF

clone size: -
V gene: TRBV20-1
J gene: TRBJ2-7
D gene: -
CDR3 DNA: TGCAGTGCCGCGAGCTCCTACGAGCAGTACTTC
CDR3 protein: CSAASSYEQYF

clone size: few
V gene: TRBV28
J gene: TRBJ2-7
D gene: TRBD2
CDR3 DNA: TGTGCCAGCAGTCCCCGGGGGGAGGCCGAGCAGTACTTC
CDR3 protein: CASSPRGEAEQYF

clone size: few
V gene: TRBV19
J gene: TRBJ2-1
D gene: TRBD1
CDR3 DNA: TGTGCCAGCCATTTCTCAGGGGGCTCCTACAATGAGCAGTTCTTC
CDR3 protein: CASHFSGGSYNEQFF

clone size: -
V gene: TRBV6-4
J gene: TRBJ2-1
D gene: -
CDR3 DNA: TGTGCCAGCAGTGAAAGGTCAGGGGGAGGCAATGAGCAGTTCTTC
CDR3 protein: CASSERSGGGNEQFF

clone size: -
V gene: TRBV6-1
J gene: TRBJ1-1
D gene: -
CDR3 DNA: TGTGCCAGCAGTGAAACAGCTTCCGGGGGCACTGAAGCTTTCTTT
CDR3 protein: CASSETASGGTEAFF

clone size: few
V gene: TRBV7-7
J gene: TRBJ1-1
D gene: -
CDR3 DNA: TGTGCTAGCAGCCAAACAGTGAACACTGAAGCTTTCTTT
CDR3 protein: CASSQTVNTEAFF

clone size: -
V gene: TRBV28
J gene: TRBJ2-6
D gene: TRBD1
CDR3 DNA: TGTGCCAGCAGACAACAGGGGGCGACTGGGGCCAACGTCCTGACTTTC
CDR3 protein: CASRQQGATGANVLTF

clone size: few
V gene: TRBV5-4
J gene: TRBJ1-2
D gene: TRBD1
CDR3 DNA: TGTGCCAGCAGCTTAGACAGGGTAGGAAACTATGGCTACACCTTC
CDR3 protein: CASSLDRVGNYGYTF

clone size: few
V gene: TRBV7-8
J gene: TRBJ1-4
D gene: TRBD1
CDR3 DNA: TGTGCCAGCAGCAGGGGACAGGGGGACCAGGGGTTCAATGAAAAACTGTTTTTT
CDR3 protein: CASSRGQGDQGFNEKLFF

clone size: -
V gene: TRBV18
J gene: TRBJ1-2
D gene: -
CDR3 DNA: TGTGCCAGCTCACTGTTGACAGCCACCGAAGGCTACACCTTC
CDR3 protein: CASSLLTATEGYTF

clone size: few
V gene: TRBV2
J gene: TRBJ1-2
D gene: -
CDR3 DNA: TGTGCCAGCAGGAGTGGGGGGGGCCAAAACTTC
CDR3 protein: CASRSGGGQNF

clone size: -
V gene: TRBV5-6
J gene: TRBJ1-5
D gene: -
CDR3 DNA: TGTGCCAGCAGCTCAGGAGGGGTAGGTCAGCCCCAGCATTTT
CDR3 protein: CASSSGGVGQPQHF

clone size: -
V gene: TRBV6-1
J gene: TRBJ2-2
D gene: -
CDR3 DNA: TGTGCCAGCAGTGAATTCCTAGGCGGGGAGCTGTTTTTT
CDR3 protein: CASSEFLGGELFF